These T cell receptor beta chains were read from a single sample in a study of shared clonotypes between healthy human individuals. Sequenced by immunoSEQ multiplex PCR; TCRdb stores in-frame clones only, minus some. The table has 2 million to 2.5 million clones, under 95% seen once. Sequencing input: naive CD4+ T cells from PBMCs. The receptors shown here come from a man between 18 and 35 years old in good health. Some clones in this sample may be carry-over from other donors' samples. The CDR3 runs from the conserved cysteine through the conserved F or W. The D gene is left open where the match is weak. Not every row has a clone size; where given, it reads once, few, many or a size class.

clone size: -
V gene: TRBV28
D gene: -
CDR3 length: 17
J gene: TRBJ1-1
CDR3 DNA: TGTGCCAGCAGTTCCCCCTCCGGAAAGGCCTTTAACACTGAAGCTTTCTTT
CDR3 protein: CASSSPSGKAFNTEAFF

clone size: once
V gene: TRBV9
D gene: TRBD1
CDR3 length: 15
J gene: TRBJ2-6
CDR3 DNA: TGTGCCAGCAGCACACAGGGGAGCGGGGCCAACGTCCTGACTTTC
CDR3 protein: CASSTQGSGANVLTF

clone size: -
V gene: TRBV11-2
D gene: -
CDR3 length: 12
J gene: TRBJ2-5
CDR3 DNA: TGTGCCAGCAGCTTAGGGGAAGAGACCCAGTACTTC
CDR3 protein: CASSLGEETQYF

clone size: few
V gene: TRBV15
D gene: TRBD1
CDR3 length: 15
J gene: TRBJ1-1
CDR3 DNA: TGTGCCACCAGCAAAGACAGGGGGCGCGGAATGGTCGCTTTCTTT
CDR3 protein: CATSKDRGRGMVAFF

clone size: -
V gene: TRBV5-1
D gene: -
CDR3 length: 16
J gene: TRBJ2-1
CDR3 DNA: TGCGCCAGCAGCTTGGGAACCGGGACGCTGTACAATGAGCAGTTCTTC
CDR3 protein: CASSLGTGTLYNEQFF

clone size: -
V gene: TRBV5-1
D gene: -
CDR3 length: 14
J gene: TRBJ2-4
CDR3 DNA: TGCGCCAGCAGCTTGGATTCGGGGACAAACATTCAGTACTTC
CDR3 protein: CASSLDSGTNIQYF

clone size: -
V gene: TRBV6-6
D gene: -
CDR3 length: 11
J gene: TRBJ2-3
CDR3 DNA: TGTGCCAGCACCCAAGAAGATACGCAGTATTTT
CDR3 protein: CASTQEDTQYF

clone size: -
V gene: TRBV5-6
D gene: TRBD2
CDR3 length: 15
J gene: TRBJ2-1
CDR3 DNA: TGTGCCAGCATTGGACTAGCGGGAGGGCCAAATGAGCAGTTCTTC
CDR3 protein: CASIGLAGGPNEQFF

clone size: -
V gene: TRBV5-4
D gene: -
CDR3 length: 13
J gene: TRBJ2-7
CDR3 DNA: TGTGCCAGCAGCCGTGACGGCCTCTACGAGCAGTACTTC
CDR3 protein: CASSRDGLYEQYF

clone size: -
V gene: TRBV6-9
D gene: -
CDR3 length: 12
J gene: TRBJ2-1
CDR3 DNA: TGTGCCAGGAGGGCCCCTATCGATGAGCAGTTCTTC
CDR3 protein: CARRAPIDEQFF

clone size: -
V gene: TRBV4-2
D gene: -
CDR3 length: 15
J gene: TRBJ2-1
CDR3 DNA: TGTGCCAGCAGCCAAGAAGGGTACACCTACAATGAGCAGTTCTTC
CDR3 protein: CASSQEGYTYNEQFF

clone size: -
V gene: TRBV19
D gene: -
CDR3 length: 14
J gene: TRBJ1-1
CDR3 DNA: TGTGCCAGTAGTTTTGTGAGTTCGAACACTGAAGCTTTCTTT
CDR3 protein: CASSFVSSNTEAFF

clone size: once
V gene: TRBV7-3
D gene: TRBD1
CDR3 length: 15
J gene: TRBJ2-1
CDR3 DNA: TGTGCCAGCAGCTTAAGGAGTCCCGGGGACAGTGAGCAGTTCTTC
CDR3 protein: CASSLRSPGDSEQFF

clone size: -
V gene: TRBV5-1
D gene: TRBD1
CDR3 length: 12
J gene: TRBJ2-1
CDR3 DNA: TGCGCCAGCAGCTCGGACAGGGAAAAACAGTTCTTC
CDR3 protein: CASSSDREKQFF

clone size: -
V gene: TRBV28
D gene: TRBD1
CDR3 length: 13
J gene: TRBJ1-1
CDR3 DNA: TGTGCCAGCAGCTCGGGACAGGGGATTGAAGCTTTCTTT
CDR3 protein: CASSSGQGIEAFF

clone size: -
V gene: TRBV5-6
D gene: TRBD2
CDR3 length: 16
J gene: TRBJ2-7
CDR3 DNA: TGTGCCAGCAGCTCAAAGCTAGCGGGAGGTTTCTACGAGCAGTACTTC
CDR3 protein: CASSSKLAGGFYEQYF

clone size: -
V gene: TRBV2
D gene: TRBD1
CDR3 length: 15
J gene: TRBJ2-1
CDR3 DNA: TGTGCCAGCAGTGTCTTGGGACAGGGATCAGGTGAGCAGTTCTTC
CDR3 protein: CASSVLGQGSGEQFF

clone size: -
V gene: TRBV2
D gene: -
CDR3 length: 16
J gene: TRBJ1-3
CDR3 DNA: TGTGCCAGCAGTGAAGCGCTGCCTTTCTCTGGAAACACCATATATTTT
CDR3 protein: CASSEALPFSGNTIYF

clone size: -
V gene: TRBV25-1
D gene: TRBD2
CDR3 length: 16
J gene: TRBJ2-7
CDR3 DNA: TGTGCCAGCAGTGCACTGGGACTAGCGGGAGGCTACGAGCAGTACTTC
CDR3 protein: CASSALGLAGGYEQYF

clone size: -
V gene: TRBV4-3
D gene: TRBD2
CDR3 length: 17
J gene: TRBJ2-5
CDR3 DNA: TGCGCCAGCAGCCAAGATCGTGGGGGTAGCGGGCAAGAGACCCAGTACTTC
CDR3 protein: CASSQDRGGSGQETQYF

clone size: once
V gene: TRBV9
D gene: -
CDR3 length: 15
J gene: TRBJ2-3
CDR3 DNA: TGTGCCAGCAGCCGTAGCCCCCAGGGTGCAGATACGCAGTATTTT
CDR3 protein: CASSRSPQGADTQYF

clone size: -
V gene: TRBV25-1
D gene: -
CDR3 length: 13
J gene: TRBJ2-1
CDR3 DNA: TGTGCCAGCAGTAGGGGAGGGGGCAATGAGCAGTTCTTC
CDR3 protein: CASSRGGGNEQFF

clone size: few
V gene: TRBV5-6
D gene: TRBD1
CDR3 length: 18
J gene: TRBJ1-4
CDR3 DNA: TGTGCCAGCAGCTTGGAACGGGGACAGGGGGCTAGTAATGAAAAACTGTTTTTT
CDR3 protein: CASSLERGQGASNEKLFF

clone size: -
V gene: TRBV2
D gene: -
CDR3 length: 15
J gene: TRBJ2-7
CDR3 DNA: TGTGCCAGCAGTAGAACCCCTGGGACCACCTACGAGCAGTACTTC
CDR3 protein: CASSRTPGTTYEQYF

clone size: -
V gene: TRBV11-2
D gene: -
CDR3 length: 14
J gene: TRBJ2-3
CDR3 DNA: TGTGCCAGCAGTTCCAGCAAAAGCACAGATACGCAGTATTTT
CDR3 protein: CASSSSKSTDTQYF

clone size: -
V gene: TRBV30
D gene: -
CDR3 length: 15
J gene: TRBJ1-5
CDR3 DNA: TGTGCCTGGAGTGGGCGACTCTATAGCAATCAGCCCCAGCATTTT
CDR3 protein: CAWSGRLYSNQPQHF

clone size: few
V gene: TRBV5-4
D gene: -
CDR3 length: 12
J gene: TRBJ1-1
CDR3 DNA: TGTGCCATCGGGGGCGACGGCACTGAAGCTTTCTTT
CDR3 protein: CAIGGDGTEAFF

clone size: -
V gene: TRBV7-2
D gene: TRBD2
CDR3 length: 15
J gene: TRBJ2-7
CDR3 DNA: TGTGCCAGCAGCTTAGCGGGTAGCGGGGGCTACGAGCAGTACTTC
CDR3 protein: CASSLAGSGGYEQYF

clone size: -
V gene: TRBV7-2
D gene: TRBD2
CDR3 length: 15
J gene: TRBJ2-7
CDR3 DNA: TGTGCCAGCAGCTTAGGAGTAGCGGGAACCTACGAGCAGTACTTC
CDR3 protein: CASSLGVAGTYEQYF

clone size: -
V gene: TRBV5-1
D gene: TRBD1
CDR3 length: 16
J gene: TRBJ2-2
CDR3 DNA: TGCGCCAGCAGTACTCCGGGACAGGGGAACACCGGGGAGCTGTTTTTT
CDR3 protein: CASSTPGQGNTGELFF

clone size: -
V gene: TRBV18
D gene: -
CDR3 length: 15
J gene: TRBJ2-2
CDR3 DNA: TGTGCCAGCTCTCCACGCGTGATAGATACCGGGGAGCTGTTTTTT
CDR3 protein: CASSPRVIDTGELFF

clone size: once
V gene: TRBV10-1
D gene: -
CDR3 length: 13
J gene: TRBJ1-6
CDR3 DNA: TGCGCCAGCAGTGAGGGCGGATATTCACCCCTCCACTTT
CDR3 protein: CASSEGGYSPLHF

clone size: -
V gene: TRBV27
D gene: -
CDR3 length: 14
J gene: TRBJ1-3
CDR3 DNA: TGTGCCAGCAGTTTGCCGGGCTCTGGAAACACCATATATTTT
CDR3 protein: CASSLPGSGNTIYF

clone size: -
V gene: TRBV13
D gene: TRBD2
CDR3 length: 18
J gene: TRBJ2-1
CDR3 DNA: TGTGCCAGCAGCCAAAAGGGACTAGCGGGAGGCCCTCGGAATGAGCAGTTCTTC
CDR3 protein: CASSQKGLAGGPRNEQFF

clone size: -
V gene: TRBV7-2
D gene: -
CDR3 length: 16
J gene: TRBJ2-1
CDR3 DNA: TGTGCCAGCAGCTTAAGTCCCCTAGCCCCCTACAATGAGCAGTTCTTC
CDR3 protein: CASSLSPLAPYNEQFF

clone size: -
V gene: TRBV7-9
D gene: TRBD2
CDR3 length: 16
J gene: TRBJ2-1
CDR3 DNA: TGTGCCAGCAGCTTAGTAGGCGGGGGTCCACACAATGAGCAGTTCTTC
CDR3 protein: CASSLVGGGPHNEQFF

clone size: -
V gene: TRBV2
D gene: -
CDR3 length: 11
J gene: TRBJ2-5
CDR3 DNA: TGTGCCAGCAGTGTAACGGAGACCCAGTACTTC
CDR3 protein: CASSVTETQYF

clone size: -
V gene: TRBV18
D gene: -
CDR3 length: 15
J gene: TRBJ1-1
CDR3 DNA: TGTGCCAGCTTAATGGGGGGATCCCTGAACACTGAAGCTTTCTTT
CDR3 protein: CASLMGGSLNTEAFF

clone size: -
V gene: TRBV5-1
D gene: -
CDR3 length: 14
J gene: TRBJ2-2
CDR3 DNA: TGCGCCAGCAGCTTGTCCGGAAACACCGGGGAGCTGTTTTTT
CDR3 protein: CASSLSGNTGELFF

clone size: once
V gene: TRBV11-2
D gene: -
CDR3 length: 13
J gene: TRBJ1-2
CDR3 DNA: TGTGCCAGCAGCTTAGGGACAGCGTTAACCTACACCTTC
CDR3 protein: CASSLGTALTYTF

clone size: -
V gene: TRBV7-9
D gene: -
CDR3 length: 15
J gene: TRBJ2-7
CDR3 DNA: TGTGCCAGCAGCTTAGGTAGGGAGGCCTCCTACGAGCAGTACTTC
CDR3 protein: CASSLGREASYEQYF

clone size: -
V gene: TRBV5-1
D gene: TRBD2
CDR3 length: 18
J gene: TRBJ2-2
CDR3 DNA: TGCGCCAGCAGCTTGGTGGCTAGCGGTATGGGGTATACCGGGGAGCTGTTTTTT
CDR3 protein: CASSLVASGMGYTGELFF

clone size: -
V gene: TRBV6-1
D gene: TRBD2
CDR3 length: 16
J gene: TRBJ2-3
CDR3 DNA: TGTGCCAGCAGTGCCCTAGGCGGGAGGGCGGGAGATACGCAGTATTTT
CDR3 protein: CASSALGGRAGDTQYF

clone size: -
V gene: TRBV11-2
D gene: -
CDR3 length: 16
J gene: TRBJ1-1
CDR3 DNA: TGTGCCAGCAGCCAGGTCTACAGGGTAGGGCACACTGAAGCTTTCTTT
CDR3 protein: CASSQVYRVGHTEAFF

clone size: -
V gene: TRBV5-1
D gene: TRBD2
CDR3 length: 15
J gene: TRBJ2-5
CDR3 DNA: TGCGCCAGCAGCCCCGTAGCGGGAGGGCAAGAGACCCAGTACTTC
CDR3 protein: CASSPVAGGQETQYF

clone size: -
V gene: TRBV7-9
D gene: -
CDR3 length: 15
J gene: TRBJ1-1
CDR3 DNA: TGTGCCAGCACCAAGAGCGGGGGGCGAGTCACTGAAGCTTTCTTT
CDR3 protein: CASTKSGGRVTEAFF

clone size: -
V gene: TRBV11-2
D gene: TRBD1
CDR3 length: 14
J gene: TRBJ2-7
CDR3 DNA: TGTGCCAGCAGCCCGACGACAGGGGGCGAGGAGCAGTACTTC
CDR3 protein: CASSPTTGGEEQYF

clone size: -
V gene: TRBV2
D gene: -
CDR3 length: 15
J gene: TRBJ2-1
CDR3 DNA: TGTGCCAGCAGTGTTCGAGAATACCCCTACAATGAGCAGTTCTTC
CDR3 protein: CASSVREYPYNEQFF

clone size: once
V gene: TRBV15
D gene: -
CDR3 length: 14
J gene: TRBJ2-5
CDR3 DNA: TGTGCCACCAGCAGAGTTCAGGGAAGAGAGACCCAGTACTTC
CDR3 protein: CATSRVQGRETQYF

clone size: -
V gene: TRBV5-1
D gene: TRBD2
CDR3 length: 14
J gene: TRBJ2-1
CDR3 DNA: TGCGCCAGCAGCTTGAGACTAGCGGGAGTTGAGCAGTTCTTC
CDR3 protein: CASSLRLAGVEQFF